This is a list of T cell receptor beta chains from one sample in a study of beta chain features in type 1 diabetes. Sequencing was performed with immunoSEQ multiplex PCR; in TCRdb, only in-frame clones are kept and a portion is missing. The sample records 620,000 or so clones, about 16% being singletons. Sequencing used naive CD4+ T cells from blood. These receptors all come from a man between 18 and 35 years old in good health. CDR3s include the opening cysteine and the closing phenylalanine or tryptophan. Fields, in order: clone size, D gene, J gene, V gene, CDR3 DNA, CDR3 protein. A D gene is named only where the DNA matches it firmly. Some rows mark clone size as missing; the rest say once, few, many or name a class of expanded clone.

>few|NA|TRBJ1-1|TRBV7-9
TGTGCCAGCAGCTTAATTTTGGGGAGGGGCACTGAAGCTTTCTTT
CASSLILGRGTEAFF
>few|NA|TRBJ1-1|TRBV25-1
TGTGCCAGCAGTGGAGGAAAGAACACTGAAGCTTTCTTT
CASSGGKNTEAFF
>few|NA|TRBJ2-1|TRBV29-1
TGCAGCGTTGCACGGTCGCGCCCCTCACAATACAATGAGCAGTTCTTC
CSVARSRPSQYNEQFF
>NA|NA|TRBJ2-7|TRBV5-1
TGCGCCAGCAGCTCAGGACCGTACTACGAGCAGTACTTC
CASSSGPYYEQYF
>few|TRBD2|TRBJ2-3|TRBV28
TGTGCCAGCAGTTTTGGACTAGCGGGAGGCCAAGCAGATACGCAGTATTTT
CASSFGLAGGQADTQYF
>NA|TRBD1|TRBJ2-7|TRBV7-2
TGTGCCAGCAGCCCACCCGGGACAGGGGTCCACGAGCAGTACTTC
CASSPPGTGVHEQYF
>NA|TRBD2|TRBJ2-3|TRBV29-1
TGCAGCGTTGGGGCTAGCGGGGGGTGCACAGATACGCAGTATTTT
CSVGASGGCTDTQYF
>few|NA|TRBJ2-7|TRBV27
TGTGCCAGCAAACCTGATAGCATTACCTACGAGCAGTACTTC
CASKPDSITYEQYF
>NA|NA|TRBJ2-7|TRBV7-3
TGTGCCAGCAGCCCAGGTCAGGGGGGGACCTACGAGCAGTACTTC
CASSPGQGGTYEQYF
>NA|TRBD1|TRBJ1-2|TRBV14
TGTGCCAGCAGCCAACAAGGGACAGGGCGGCCGAACTATGGCTACACCTTC
CASSQQGTGRPNYGYTF
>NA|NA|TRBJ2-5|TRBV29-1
TGCAGCGCTGGTTTTAACAGGGAGCTGGAGACCCAGTACTTC
CSAGFNRELETQYF
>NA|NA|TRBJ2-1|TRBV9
TGTGCCAGCAGCGTAAGTGCAGGCAATGAGCAGTTCTTC
CASSVSAGNEQFF
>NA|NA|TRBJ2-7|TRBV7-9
TGTGCCAGCAGCGCCCCGGGACAGCAGTACTTC
CASSAPGQQYF
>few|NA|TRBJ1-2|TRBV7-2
TGTGCCAGCAGCCCCGAAGGCACAGGGTTGAATGGCTACACCTTC
CASSPEGTGLNGYTF
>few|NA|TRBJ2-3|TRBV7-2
TGTGCCAGCAGCTTCCAGTCTCGAGTAGATACGCAGTATTTT
CASSFQSRVDTQYF
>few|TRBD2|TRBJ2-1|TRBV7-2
TGTGCCAGCAGCCTAGTAGCGGGGGGAGTTTACAATGAGCAGTTCTTC
CASSLVAGGVYNEQFF
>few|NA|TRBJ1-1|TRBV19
TGTGCCAGTAGTACGGGGCCCCAAGCTTTCTTT
CASSTGPQAFF
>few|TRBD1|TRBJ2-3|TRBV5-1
TGCGCCAGCAGCCCGCGGACAGGGGGTGAAGATACGCAGTATTTT
CASSPRTGGEDTQYF
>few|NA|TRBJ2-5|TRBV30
TGTGCCTGGAGTGTAGGGGGGGCGAAGACCCAGTACTTC
CAWSVGGAKTQYF
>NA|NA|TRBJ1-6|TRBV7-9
TGTGCCAGCAGCCCAACAGGCTCTACTTCACCCCTCCACTTT
CASSPTGSTSPLHF
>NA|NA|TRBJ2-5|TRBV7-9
TGTGCCAGCAGCTTTGGTCGGGGTTGGGAGACCCAGTACTTC
CASSFGRGWETQYF
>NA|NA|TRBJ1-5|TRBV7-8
TGTGCCAGCAGCTTAGATCGGGGGTTCGATCAGCCCCAGCATTTT
CASSLDRGFDQPQHF
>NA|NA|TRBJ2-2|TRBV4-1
TGCGCCAGCAGCTTTAGCAGGGCCACGAACACCGGGGAGCTGTTTTTT
CASSFSRATNTGELFF
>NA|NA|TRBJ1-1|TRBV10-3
TGTGCCATCCGGGACCTATCGAGGACTGAAGCTTTCTTT
CAIRDLSRTEAFF
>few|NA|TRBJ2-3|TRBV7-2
TGTGCCAGCAGCGGATCGCGACTAAAAGATACGCAGTATTTT
CASSGSRLKDTQYF
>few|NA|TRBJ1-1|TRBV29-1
TGCAGCGTTACGGTCCGTGAAGCTTTCTTT
CSVTVREAFF
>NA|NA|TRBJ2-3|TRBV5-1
TGCGCCAGCAGCTTCCCGCTTCTCGCTAGCACAGATACGCAGTATTTT
CASSFPLLASTDTQYF
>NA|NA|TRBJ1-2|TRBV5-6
TGTGCCAGCAGCTTTTGGGCCAGACCTTACTATGGCTACACCTTC
CASSFWARPYYGYTF
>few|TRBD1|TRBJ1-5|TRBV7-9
TGTGCCAGCAGCGGGCAGGGGGCCGGGAATCAGCCCCAGCATTTT
CASSGQGAGNQPQHF
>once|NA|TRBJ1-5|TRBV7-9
TGTGCCAGCAGCTTAGTCGCTGGAAATCAGCCCCAGCATTTT
CASSLVAGNQPQHF
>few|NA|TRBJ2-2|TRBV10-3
TGTGCCATCACTGACCAAAGGGGGACCGGGGAGCTGTTTTTT
CAITDQRGTGELFF
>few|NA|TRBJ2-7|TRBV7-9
TGTGCCAGCAGCTTAGCTACAGGGCTCTCCTACGAGCAGTACTTC
CASSLATGLSYEQYF
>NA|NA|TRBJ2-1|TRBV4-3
TGCGCCAGCAGCCAAGACAGCGCCGGCTCCTACAATGAGCAGTTCTTC
CASSQDSAGSYNEQFF
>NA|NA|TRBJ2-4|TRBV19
TGTGCCAGTAGTCCAGGGGCGCTAGCCAAAAACATTCAGTACTTC
CASSPGALAKNIQYF
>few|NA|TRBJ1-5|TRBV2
TGTGCCAGCAGTGAGGTTCGCAGGGCTAATCAGCCCCAGCATTTT
CASSEVRRANQPQHF
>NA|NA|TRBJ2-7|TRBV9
TGTGCCAGCAGCCCCCCGGGCTCCTACGAGCAGTACTTC
CASSPPGSYEQYF
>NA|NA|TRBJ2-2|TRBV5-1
TGCGCCAGCAGCCGCGTCGGGACACCTATCACCGGGGAGCTGTTTTTT
CASSRVGTPITGELFF
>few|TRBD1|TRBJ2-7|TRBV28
TGTGCCAGCTACCGGGACAGCTCCTACGAGCAGTACTTC
CASYRDSSYEQYF
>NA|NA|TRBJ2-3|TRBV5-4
TGTGCCAGCAGCCGAGAGAAACAGGGCTCAGATACGCAGTATTTT
CASSREKQGSDTQYF
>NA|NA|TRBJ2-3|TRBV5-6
TGTGCCAGCAGCCGAGGGCCAGGGACGGCCGGCGCAGATACGCAGTATTTT
CASSRGPGTAGADTQYF
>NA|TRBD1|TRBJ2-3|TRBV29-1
TGCAGCGTTGAGGGGGGCAGGGGGCAAACAGATACGCAGTATTTT
CSVEGGRGQTDTQYF
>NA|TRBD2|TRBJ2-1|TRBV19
TGTGCCAGTAGTATCCCGCCGGCGACTAGCGGCAACAATGAGCAGTTCTTC
CASSIPPATSGNNEQFF
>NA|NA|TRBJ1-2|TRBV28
TGTGCCAGCAGTTACAGGAGTTATGGCTACACCTTC
CASSYRSYGYTF
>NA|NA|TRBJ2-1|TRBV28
TGTGCCAGCAGTTGGGTTACTTACAATGAGCAGTTCTTC
CASSWVTYNEQFF
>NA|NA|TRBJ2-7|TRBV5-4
TGTGCCAGCAGCTTGAAAGGGCTTACCTACGAGCAGTACTTC
CASSLKGLTYEQYF
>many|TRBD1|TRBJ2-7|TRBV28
TGTGCCAGCGGTACCAACAGGGGCAAGCAGTACTTC
CASGTNRGKQYF
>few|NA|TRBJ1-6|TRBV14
TGTGCCAGCAGCCAAGAAACATCCCTCGGCAATTCACCCCTCCACTTT
CASSQETSLGNSPLHF
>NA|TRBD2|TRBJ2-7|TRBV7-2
TGTGCCAGCAGCTTAGTGCTAGCGGGGGGCTCCTACGAGCAGTACTTC
CASSLVLAGGSYEQYF
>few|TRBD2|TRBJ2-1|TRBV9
TGTGCCAGCAGCGTAGGCGCGGGAGTCAAGTACAATGAGCAGTTCTTC
CASSVGAGVKYNEQFF
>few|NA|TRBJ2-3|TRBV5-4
TGTGCCAGCAGCTTAAACAGAGATACGCAGTATTTT
CASSLNRDTQYF
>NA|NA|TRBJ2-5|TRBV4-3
TGCGCCAGCAGCCAAGAGGGGGAGACCCAGTACTTC
CASSQEGETQYF